This T cell receptor beta chain was sequenced in a study of blood T cells in healthy people across ages. Across the study: T cells yielded about one barcoded beta molecule per two cells through template switching. Regarding the study as a whole: The donors' CMV status was not determined, possibly confounding changes in expanded clonotypes. The diversity estimates, figures obtained from one million T cells, were considered underestimates.

PCR was performed a second time for about 6 to 11 cycles using a sample-barcoded 5' primer and a J-beta primer mix. Each cDNA molecule, via a template-switch adaptor with 12 random nucleotides, was tagged. MiXCR, applied by TCRdb to the 5' RACE reads, yields one record per CDR3 protein. The sample records approximately 690,000 distinct CDR3 sequences, about 53% being singletons. V lost 6 bases to trimming and J lost 7 bases, with 24 bases between them. CDR1 is MNHNS, CDR2 SASEGT, per germline. The CDR3 loop spans 17 amino acids. Notes on this clonotype: Its specificity is not known.

This chain uses TRBV6-1 with TRBJ2-2; either TRBD1 or TRBD2 may fit D (5 bases each). The source of this sequence is a man in his 60s in good health. Sequencing was carried out using blood. CDR3 bases: TGTGCCAGCAGCGTCGACTTCGGGGCAGGGCGTAACGGGGAGCTGTTTTTT. It translates to CASSVDFGAGRNGELFF.